This T cell receptor (beta chain) was recovered during a study of blood T cell repertoires in COVID-19. Study-level information: COVID-19 samples, acute and convalescent, were from the United States, Italy and Spain. PBMCs, B-cell-depleted T cells, or T cells were the source of the cDNA or gDNA that made up the material.

Trimming took 4 bases from V and 6 from J, leaving 11 bases between them. This CDR3 is built from 13 residues. Germline V CDR1 and CDR2: SGDLS, YYNGEE. Using immunoSEQ multiplex PCR, the repertoire was profiled, and TCRdb retains in-frame clones only, with some absent. The sample has some 89,000 clones, 70% to 85% seen once. The TCR sequence derives from a man aged 70-80 years with acute or convalescent COVID-19. Specimen: peripheral blood. This chain links TRBV9 with TRBJ2-1; perhaps TRBD1 as D (6 bases). This chain's CDR3 is CASSTGTLNEQFF. Written as DNA, the CDR3 is TGTGCCAGCAGCACCGGGACACTCAATGAGCAGTTCTTC.